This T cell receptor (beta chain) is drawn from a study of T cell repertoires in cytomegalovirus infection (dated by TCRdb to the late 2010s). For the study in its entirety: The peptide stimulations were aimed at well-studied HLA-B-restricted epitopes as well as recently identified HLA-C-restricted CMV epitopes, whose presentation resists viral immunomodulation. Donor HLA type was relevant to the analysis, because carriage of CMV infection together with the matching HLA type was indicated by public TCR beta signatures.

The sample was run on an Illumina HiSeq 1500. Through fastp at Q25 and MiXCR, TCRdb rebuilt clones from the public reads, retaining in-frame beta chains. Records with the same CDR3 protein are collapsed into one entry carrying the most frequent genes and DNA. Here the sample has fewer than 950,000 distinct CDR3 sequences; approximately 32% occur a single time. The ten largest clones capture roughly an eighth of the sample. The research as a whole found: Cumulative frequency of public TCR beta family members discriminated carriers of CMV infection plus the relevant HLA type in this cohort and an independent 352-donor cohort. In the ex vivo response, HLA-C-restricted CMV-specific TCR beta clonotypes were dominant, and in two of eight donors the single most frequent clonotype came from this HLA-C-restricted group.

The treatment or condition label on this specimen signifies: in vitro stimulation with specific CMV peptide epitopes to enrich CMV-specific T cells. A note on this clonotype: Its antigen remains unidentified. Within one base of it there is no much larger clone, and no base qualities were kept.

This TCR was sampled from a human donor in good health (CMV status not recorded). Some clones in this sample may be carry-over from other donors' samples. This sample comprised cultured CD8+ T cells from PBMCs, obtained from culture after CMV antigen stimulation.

The CDR3 region: CASSVYASGGASNEQFF. The DNA sequence is TGTGCCAGCAGCGTTTATGCTAGCGGGGGGGCCTCCAATGAGCAGTTCTTC. This chain is built from TRBV9 and TRBJ2-1, and 12 bases in between align with TRBD2. V has 2 bases trimmed and J has 6 bases trimmed; junction bases matching no gene number 9. CDR1 is given as SGDLS and CDR2 as YYNGEE, both from the germline V gene. From its cysteine to its phenylalanine, the CDR3 spans 17 amino acids. Just CDR3 DNA is preserved here, 51 bases in frame from base 1.